A single sample gave rise to the 10 T cell receptor beta chains below, sequenced in a study of radiotherapy plus CTLA-4 blockade in lung cancer. Assay used: immunoSEQ multiplex PCR; TCRdb lists only in-frame clones, some missing. In the table there are about 53,000 clones, 70% to 90% of which are singletons. This material consisted of peripheral blood, taken from a patient treated with radiotherapy plus ipilimumab. The receptors stem from a human donor with non-small cell lung cancer whose response to radiotherapy plus ipilimumab could not be evaluated.

This chain links TRBV28 with TRBJ1-2; D may be TRBD1 (6 bases). CDR3 length: 16 amino acids. CDR1 MDHEN and CDR2 SYDVKM come from the germline V gene. V gave up 4 bases and J gave up 3 bases, with 18 bases separating them. CDR3 residues: CASSSTPGHIYYGYTF. For the CDR3, the DNA is TGTGCCAGCAGTTCAACGCCGGGACACATCTACTATGGCTACACCTTC.

The gene calls are TRBV9 and TRBJ2-1; D remains unclear. CDR3 length: 15 residues. Trimming removed 6 bases from V and 1 base from J, with 14 bases in between. The germline gives CDR1 SGDLS, CDR2 YYNGEE. CDR3 loop: CASTPVEASYNEQFF. DNA of the CDR3: TGTGCCAGCACCCCTGTCGAGGCTTCCTACAATGAGCAGTTCTTC.

This clone appeared once. The chain employs TRBV7-8 and TRBJ2-1; 8 bases align to TRBD2. Germline loops: CDR1 SGHVS, CDR2 FQNEAQ. This CDR3 has 15 amino acids. The V and J ends lost 1 base and 7 bases, in that order; junction bases with no gene match: 6. CDR3 nucleotides: TGTGCCAGCAGCTTAGAGGCTCGGGGGGGGAATGAGCAGTTCTTC. Its protein product is CASSLEARGGNEQFF.

The chain employs TRBV15 and TRBJ2-1; D remains ambiguous. The CDR3 covers 13 residues. In germline, CDR1 is LNHNV, CDR2 YYDKDF (reference sequence). The V end lost 4 bases, the J end lost 6 bases, and 10 bases lay between the germline ends. The CDR3 DNA reads as TGTGCCACCAGCAACGCTAGTGCCAATGAGCAGTTCTTC. It is translated as CATSNASANEQFF.

In its sample, this clone was seen once. The rearrangement uses TRBV28 and TRBJ1-4, with TRBD1 matching over 9 bases. The V segment lost 6 bases and the J segment 8 bases; nucleotides outside the gene matches: 7. The CDR3 runs 14 residues. CDR1 and CDR2 (germline): MDHEN, SYDVKM. Written as DNA, the CDR3 is TGTGCCAGCAGCCTGACAGGGGGTGGGGAAAAACTGTTTTTT. It yields the protein CASSLTGGGEKLFF. The full variable domain, with the rest looked up from reference TRBV28 and TRBJ1-4, is DVKVTQSSRYLVKRTGEKVFLECVQDMDHENMFWYRQDPGLGLRLIYFSYDVKMKEKGDIPEGYSVSREKKERFSLILESASTNQTSMYLCASSLTGGGEKLFFGSGTQLSVL.

This clone has just one count. The V and J genes are TRBV7-6 and TRBJ1-1; TRBD1 might be the D (6 bases). Germline CDR1 reads SGHVS; CDR2 reads FNYEAQ. The length of the CDR3 is 15 residues. V was trimmed by 0 bases and J by 4 bases, leaving 12 bases between them. CDR3 loop: CASSLAGAVGTEAFF. CDR3 DNA sequence: TGTGCCAGCAGCTTAGCGGGGGCGGTCGGCACTGAAGCTTTCTTT.

The chain employs TRBV7-6 and TRBJ2-2; 9 bases match TRBD2. CDR3 length: 16 residues. Germline V gives CDR1 SGHVS, CDR2 FNYEAQ. V was pared by 4 bases and J by 5 bases, with 8 bases of the junction left unmatched. The CDR3 protein is CASSSLAGVRTGELFF. The DNA of the CDR3 is TGTGCCAGCAGCTCGTTAGCGGGAGTACGGACCGGGGAGCTGTTTTTT.

The chain has TRBV5-1 and TRBJ2-7; D remains ambiguous. This CDR3 has 15 amino acids. V was clipped by 0 bases and J by 0 bases, with 10 bases between them. Per germline, CDR1 SGHRS and CDR2 YFSETQ. This CDR3 is CASSLVGSSSYEQYF. Here the CDR3 DNA reads TGCGCCAGCAGCTTGGTCGGTAGCAGCTCCTACGAGCAGTACTTC.

This clone was recorded once. This sequence joins TRBV6-5 and TRBJ2-4, with 8 bases aligning to TRBD1. J gave up 9 bases and V 6 bases, and 4 bases lay outside the gene matches. Looked up from germline, CDR1 is MNHEY and CDR2 is SVGAGI. CDR3 size: 12 residues. The CDR3 DNA reads TGTGCCAGCAGCCCACAGGGGGGCATTCAGTACTTC. It specifies CASSPQGGIQYF.

In its sample, this clone was seen a few times. This sequence joins TRBV6-5 and TRBJ2-1; 7 bases match TRBD2. CDR1 MNHEY and CDR2 SVGAGI come from the germline V gene. V trimming: 2 bases; J trimming: 8 bases; junction bases outside the gene matches: 9. The CDR3 spans 15 residues. The CDR3 protein is CASSYLGTTVDEQFF. Written as DNA, the CDR3 is TGTGCCAGCAGTTACCTCGGGACTACGGTCGATGAGCAGTTCTTC.